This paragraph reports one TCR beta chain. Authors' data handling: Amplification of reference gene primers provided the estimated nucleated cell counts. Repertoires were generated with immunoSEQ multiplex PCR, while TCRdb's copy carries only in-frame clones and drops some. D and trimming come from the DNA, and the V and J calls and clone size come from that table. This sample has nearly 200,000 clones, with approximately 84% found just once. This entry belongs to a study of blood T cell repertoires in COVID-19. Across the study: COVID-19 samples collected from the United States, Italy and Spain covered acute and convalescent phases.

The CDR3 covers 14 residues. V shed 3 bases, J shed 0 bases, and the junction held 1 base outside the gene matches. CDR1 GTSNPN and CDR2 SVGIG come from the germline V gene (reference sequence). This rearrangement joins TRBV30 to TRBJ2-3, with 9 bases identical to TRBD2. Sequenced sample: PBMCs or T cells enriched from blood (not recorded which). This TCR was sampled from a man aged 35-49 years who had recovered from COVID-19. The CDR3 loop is CAWRLAGSTDTQYF. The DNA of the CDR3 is TGTGCCTGGAGGCTAGCGGGGAGCACAGATACGCAGTATTTT.